Listed below are T cell receptor beta chains from one sample, sequenced in a study of tumor-infiltrating lymphocytes in primary liver carcinoma. TCRdb fed the multiplex PCR reads into MiXCR, producing one record per CDR3 protein. The sample contains tens of thousands of distinct CDR3 sequences, 65% to 85% of which appear only once. Sequencing used liver tumor tissue from sampling region 5. The source is a man aged 40-50 years with primary liver carcinoma and hepatitis B virus infection. Each CDR3 is given with its conserved first and last residue. D genes are given only for firm matches. Expanded clones are given a class, and other clones once, few, many or no size at all.

abundance	v_gene	j_gene	d_gene	CDR3aa	CDR3nt
.	TRBV7-2	TRBJ1-1	.	CASSLARGRVEAFF	TGTGCCAGCAGCTTAGCGAGGGGCAGGGTTGAAGCTTTCTTT
.	TRBV12-3/TRBV12-4	TRBJ1-2	.	CAGSHVGGYTF	TGTGCCGGCAGCCACGTGGGAGGCTACACCTTC
.	TRBV10-2	TRBJ2-7	TRBD1	CAIYATGGTYEQYF	TGCGCCATATACGCGACAGGGGGTACCTACGAGCAGTACTTC
.	TRBV7-9	TRBJ2-1	.	CASSSDTAHNEQFF	TGTGCCAGCAGCTCAGACACTGCCCACAATGAGCAGTTCTTC
.	TRBV6-1	TRBJ2-7	.	CASSVQQRSYEQYF	TGTGCAAGCAGTGTACAGCAGAGATCCTACGAGCAATACTTC
.	TRBV6-2/TRBV6-3	TRBJ2-7	.	CARSPIGAYEQYF	TGTGCCAGGAGTCCGATTGGAGCCTACGAGCAGTACTTC
.	TRBV11-2	TRBJ2-6	TRBD1	CASSMGGDRGISLSWANFLTF	TGTGCCAGCAGCATGGGGGGAGACAGGGGCATCTCCCTCTCTTGGGCCAACTTCCTGACTTTC
.	TRBV29-1	TRBJ2-7	TRBD1	CSAPDRVDRVEQYF	TGCAGCGCCCCAGACAGGGTGGATCGGGTTGAGCAGTACTTC
.	TRBV14	TRBJ2-7	TRBD2	CACTAIGRGEQYF	TGTGCCTGCACGGCTATCGGGAGGGGCGAGCAGTACTTC
.	TRBV29-1	TRBJ1-1	.	CSARHKSTEAFF	TGTAGCGCTCGTCATAAGAGTACTGAAGCTTTCTTT
many	TRBV30	TRBJ1-1	.	CAWSVRSTEAFF	TGTGCCTGGAGTGTACGAAGCACTGAAGCTTTCTTT
.	TRBV12-3/TRBV12-4	TRBJ1-5	.	CASTRGTAMNQPQHF	TGTGCCAGTACGCGGGGCACTGCAATGAATCAGCCCCAGCATTTT
many	TRBV6-6	TRBJ2-5	TRBD2	CASSRSGGKGETQYF	TGTGCCAGCAGCCGCTCGGGGGGTAAGGGTGAGACCCAGTACTTC
.	TRBV5-5	TRBJ2-2	.	CASCPNTGELFF	TGTGCCAGCTGTCCTAACACCGGGGAGCTGTTTTTT
.	TRBV28	TRBJ2-7	.	CASGRDSGRSYGQYF	TGTGCCAGCGGACGGGATAGCGGCCGCTCCTACGGGCAGTACTTC
once	TRBV6-1	TRBJ1-3	.	CASNERQGSTIYF	TGTGCCAGCAATGAAAGGCAGGGAAGCACCATATATTTT
.	TRBV4-1	TRBJ2-7	TRBD2	CTSSQERTSESVYEQYF	TGCACCAGCAGCCAGGAGAGGACTAGCGAGAGTGTTTACGAGCAGTACTTC
medium-sized	TRBV10-3	TRBJ2-7	.	CATRGGSSYEQYF	TGTGCCACCCGTGGGGGGAGCTCCTACGAGCAGTACTTC
.	TRBV12-3/TRBV12-4	TRBJ2-1	.	CASTFGGTPYNEQFF	TGTGCCAGCACCTTTGGTGGGACTCCCTACAATGAGCAGTTCTTC
few	TRBV20-1	TRBJ2-1	TRBD2	CSARDPTSGDNEQFF	TGCAGTGCTAGAGACCCGACTAGCGGAGACAATGAGCAGTTCTTC
.	TRBV13	TRBJ2-5	.	CASGPRDSKTQYF	TGTGCCAGCGGGCCAAGGGATTCGAAGACCCAGTACTTC
.	TRBV6-1	TRBJ2-2	TRBD1	CASMTGGGGARELFF	TGTGCCAGCATGACAGGGGGCGGAGGAGCCCGGGAACTGTTTTTT
medium-sized	TRBV5-4	TRBJ2-3	TRBD2	CASSLLAGGPTDTQYF	TGTGCCAGCAGCTTGCTCGCGGGAGGGCCCACAGATACGCAGTATTTT
many	TRBV12-3/TRBV12-4	TRBJ1-5	.	CASSQQGDNQPQHF	TGTGCCAGCAGCCAACAGGGCGACAATCAGCCCCAGCATTTT
once	TRBV5-1	TRBJ1-1	.	CASGSSGTEFFF	TGCGCCAGCGGCTCGAGTGGAACTGAATTTTTCTTT
.	TRBV9	TRBJ2-2	.	CTSSPGISGELFF	TGTACCAGCAGCCCTGGTATTTCCGGGGAGCTGTTTTTT
.	TRBV6-1	TRBJ2-3	.	CASTDWVDTQYF	TGTGCCAGCACTGATTGGGTAGATACGCAGTATTTT
.	TRBV6-1	TRBJ1-3	.	CASLRRESGDTIYF	TGTGCCAGTCTCCGCAGGGAATCCGGAGACACCATATATTTT
.	TRBV12-3/TRBV12-4	TRBJ2-3	TRBD1	CAGRSEGAESYAQYF	TGTGCCGGCAGATCCGAGGGGGCTGAATCCTATGCGCAGTATTTT
.	TRBV4-3	TRBJ2-3	.	CASSQDGSAKSTDTLYF	TGCGCTAGCAGCCAAGATGGGTCGGCGAAAAGCACAGATACGCTGTATTTT